This is a list of T cell receptor beta chains from one sample in a study of blood T cell repertoires in COVID-19. Only in-frame clones appear in the TCRdb table, and some are missing; sequencing was by immunoSEQ multiplex PCR. The data show around 620,000 clones, approximately 90% seen once. The specimen was peripheral blood. The receptors stem from a woman in her late teens or twenties with acute or convalescent COVID-19. Both conserved end residues are part of each CDR3. D genes are given only for firm matches.

>TRBV2|TRBD1|TRBJ1-2
CASSELATGGAYTF
TGTGCCAGCAGTGAATTGGCGACAGGGGGCGCCTACACCTTC
>TRBV5-6|TRBD2|TRBJ2-5
CASSKLTSGGEETQYF
TGTGCCAGCAGCAAGCTCACTAGCGGGGGGGAGGAGACCCAGTACTTC
>TRBV6-6|NA|TRBJ1-1
CASSYSRTAGNTEAFF
TGTGCCAGCAGTTACTCGAGAACAGCCGGTAACACTGAAGCTTTCTTT
>TRBV24-1|NA|TRBJ2-2
CATSDFAGANGGGELFF
TGTGCCACCAGTGATTTCGCAGGGGCAAATGGAGGCGGGGAGCTGTTTTTT
>TRBV7-9|NA|TRBJ1-2
CASSYTASTGSYGYTF
TGTGCCAGCAGCTATACTGCGTCCACCGGGAGCTATGGCTACACCTTC
>TRBV27|NA|TRBJ2-3
CASSSLSDTQYF
TGTGCCAGCAGTTCTCTCTCAGATACGCAGTATTTT
>TRBV6-6|NA|TRBJ1-3
CASSYSNRAAGNTIYF
TGTGCCAGCAGTTACTCGAACAGGGCTGCCGGAAACACCATATATTTT
>TRBV5-1|TRBD1|TRBJ2-7
CASSLWDRGHEQYF
TGCGCCAGCAGCCTGTGGGACAGGGGCCACGAGCAGTACTTC
>TRBV5-1|NA|TRBJ1-3
CASSSGGPSSGNTIYF
TGCGCCAGCAGCTCGGGGGGGCCAAGCTCTGGAAACACCATATATTTT
>TRBV11-2|NA|TRBJ1-5
CASSLSPLKTAGHQPQHF
TGTGCCAGCAGCTTAAGCCCCCTGAAGACGGCGGGGCATCAGCCCCAGCATTTT